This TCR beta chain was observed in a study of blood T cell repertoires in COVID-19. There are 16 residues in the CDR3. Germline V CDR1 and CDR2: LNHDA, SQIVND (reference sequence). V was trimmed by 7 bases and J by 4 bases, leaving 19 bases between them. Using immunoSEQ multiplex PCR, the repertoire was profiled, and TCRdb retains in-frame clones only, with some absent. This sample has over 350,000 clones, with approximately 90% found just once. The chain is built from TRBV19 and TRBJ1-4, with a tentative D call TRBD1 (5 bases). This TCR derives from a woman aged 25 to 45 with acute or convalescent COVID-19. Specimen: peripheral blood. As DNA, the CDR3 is TGTGCCAGTAACCAGACAGCGCGAAGGGGTAATGAAAAACTGTTTTTT. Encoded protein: CASNQTARRGNEKLFF. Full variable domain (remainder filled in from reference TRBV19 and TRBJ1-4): DGGITQSPKYLFRKEGQNVTLSCEQNLNHDAMYWYRQDPGQGLRLIYYSQIVNDFQKGDIAEGYSVSREKKESFPLTVTSAQKNPTAFYLCASNQTARRGNEKLFFGSGTQLSVL.